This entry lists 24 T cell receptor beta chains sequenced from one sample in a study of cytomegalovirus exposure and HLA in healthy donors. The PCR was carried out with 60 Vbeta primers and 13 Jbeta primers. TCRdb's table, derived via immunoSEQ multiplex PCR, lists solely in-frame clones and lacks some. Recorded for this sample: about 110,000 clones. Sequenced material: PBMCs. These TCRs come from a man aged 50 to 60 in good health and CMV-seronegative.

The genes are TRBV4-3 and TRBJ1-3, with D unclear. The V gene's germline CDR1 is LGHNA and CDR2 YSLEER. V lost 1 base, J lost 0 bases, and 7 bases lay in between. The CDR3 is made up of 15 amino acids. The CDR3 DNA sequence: TGCGCCAGCAGCCAAGGGTTACTCTCTGGAAACACCATATATTTT. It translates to CASSQGLLSGNTIYF.

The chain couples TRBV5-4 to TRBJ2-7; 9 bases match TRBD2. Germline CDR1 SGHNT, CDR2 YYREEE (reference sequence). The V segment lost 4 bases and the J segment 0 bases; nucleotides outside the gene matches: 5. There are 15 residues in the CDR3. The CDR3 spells CASSPLTSGSYEQYF. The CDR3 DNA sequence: TGTGCCAGCAGCCCCTTGACTAGCGGCTCCTACGAGCAGTACTTC. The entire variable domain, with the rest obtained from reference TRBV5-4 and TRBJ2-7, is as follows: ETGVTQSPTHLIKTRGQQVTLRCSSQSGHNTVSWYQQALGQGPQFIFQYYREEENGRGNFPPRFSGLQFPNYSSELNVNALELDDSALYLCASSPLTSGSYEQYFGPGTRLTVT.

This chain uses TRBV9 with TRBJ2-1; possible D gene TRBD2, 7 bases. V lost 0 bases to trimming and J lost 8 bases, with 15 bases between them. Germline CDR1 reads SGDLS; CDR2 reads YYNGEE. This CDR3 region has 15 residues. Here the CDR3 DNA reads TGTGCCAGCAGCGTAGCGGGGGGCCGGGTCGATGAGCAGTTCTTC. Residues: CASSVAGGRVDEQFF.

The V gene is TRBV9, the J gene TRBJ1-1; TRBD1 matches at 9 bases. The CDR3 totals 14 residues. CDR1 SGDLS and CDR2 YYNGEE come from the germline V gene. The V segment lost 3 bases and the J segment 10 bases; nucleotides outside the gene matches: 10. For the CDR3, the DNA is TGTGCCAGCAGCGGCGGGACAGGGAACGGTGGAGCTTTCTTT. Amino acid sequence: CASSGGTGNGGAFF. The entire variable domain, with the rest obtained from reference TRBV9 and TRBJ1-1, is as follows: DSGVTQTPKHLITATGQRVTLRCSPRSGDLSVYWYQQSLDQGLQFLIQYYNGEERAKGNILERFSAQQFPDLHSELNLSSLELGDSALYFCASSGGTGNGGAFFGQGTRLTVV.

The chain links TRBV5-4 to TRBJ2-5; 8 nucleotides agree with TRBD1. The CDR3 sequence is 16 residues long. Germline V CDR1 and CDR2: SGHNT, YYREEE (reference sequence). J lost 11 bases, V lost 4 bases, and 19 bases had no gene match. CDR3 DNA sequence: TGTGCCAGCAGCCGGAATGCGGACAGGGCTGGATGGGAGCAGTACTTC. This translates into CASSRNADRAGWEQYF.

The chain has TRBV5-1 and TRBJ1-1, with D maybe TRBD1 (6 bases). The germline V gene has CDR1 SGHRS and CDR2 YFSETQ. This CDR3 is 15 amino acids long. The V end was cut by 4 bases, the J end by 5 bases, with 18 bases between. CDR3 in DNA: TGCGCCAGCAGCCCCGGAGGGGGGGGGCTGACTGAAGCTTTCTTT. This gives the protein CASSPGGGGLTEAFF.

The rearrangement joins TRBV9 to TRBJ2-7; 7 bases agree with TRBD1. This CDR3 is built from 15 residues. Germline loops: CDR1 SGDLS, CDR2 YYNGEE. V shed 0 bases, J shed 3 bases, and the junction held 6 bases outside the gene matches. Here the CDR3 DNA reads TGTGCCAGCAGCGTAGGACAGGGAAAAGGCTACGAGCAGTACTTC. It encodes CASSVGQGKGYEQYF.

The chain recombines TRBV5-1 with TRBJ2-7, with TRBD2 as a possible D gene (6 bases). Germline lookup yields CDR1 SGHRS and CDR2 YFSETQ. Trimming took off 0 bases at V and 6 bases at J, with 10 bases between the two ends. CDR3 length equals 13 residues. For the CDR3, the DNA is TGCGCCAGCAGCTTGGAGCGGGTCGGCGAGCAGTACTTC. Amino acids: CASSLERVGEQYF. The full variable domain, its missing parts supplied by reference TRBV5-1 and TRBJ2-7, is KAGVTQTPRYLIKTRGQQVTLSCSPISGHRSVSWYQQTPGQGLQFLFEYFSETQRNKGNFPGRFSGRQFSNSRSEMNVSTLELGDSALYLCASSLERVGEQYFGPGTRLTVT.

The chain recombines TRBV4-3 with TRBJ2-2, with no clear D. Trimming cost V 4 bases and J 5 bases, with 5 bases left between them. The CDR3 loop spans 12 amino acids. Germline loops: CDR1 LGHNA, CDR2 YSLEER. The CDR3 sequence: CASSPTTGELFF. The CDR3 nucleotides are TGCGCCAGCAGCCCGACTACCGGGGAGCTGTTTTTT.

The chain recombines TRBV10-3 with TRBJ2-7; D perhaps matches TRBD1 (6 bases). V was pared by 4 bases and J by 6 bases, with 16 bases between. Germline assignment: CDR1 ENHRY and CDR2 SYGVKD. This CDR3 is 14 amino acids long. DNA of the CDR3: TGTGCCATCAGTGGACCAGGGGCTCGGGTCGAGCAGTACTTC. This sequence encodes CAISGPGARVEQYF.

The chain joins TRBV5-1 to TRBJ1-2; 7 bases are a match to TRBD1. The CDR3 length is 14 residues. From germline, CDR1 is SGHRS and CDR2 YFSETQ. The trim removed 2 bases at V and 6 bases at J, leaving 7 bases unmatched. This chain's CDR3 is CASSLPGQPHGYTF. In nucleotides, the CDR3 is TGCGCCAGCAGCTTACCGGGACAGCCCCATGGCTACACCTTC.

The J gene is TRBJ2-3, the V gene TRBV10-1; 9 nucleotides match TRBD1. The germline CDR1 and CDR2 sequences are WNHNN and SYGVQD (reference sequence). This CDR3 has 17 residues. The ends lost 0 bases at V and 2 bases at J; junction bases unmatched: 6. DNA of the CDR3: TGCGCCAGCAGTGAGTCGGGGACAGGGAAAGTCACAGATACGCAGTATTTT. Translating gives CASSESGTGKVTDTQYF.

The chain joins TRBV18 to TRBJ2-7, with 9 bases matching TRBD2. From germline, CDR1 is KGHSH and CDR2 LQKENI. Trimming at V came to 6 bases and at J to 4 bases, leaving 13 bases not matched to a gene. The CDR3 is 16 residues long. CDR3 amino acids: CASSTLGGRAIYEQYF. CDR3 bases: TGTGCCAGCTCCACCCTTGGCGGGAGGGCGATTTACGAGCAGTACTTC. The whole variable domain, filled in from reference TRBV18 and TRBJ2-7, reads NAGVMQNPRHLVRRRGQEARLRCSPMKGHSHVYWYRQLPEEGLKFMVYLQKENIIDESGMPKERFSAEFPKEGPSILRIQQVVRGDSAAYFCASSTLGGRAIYEQYFGPGTRLTVT.

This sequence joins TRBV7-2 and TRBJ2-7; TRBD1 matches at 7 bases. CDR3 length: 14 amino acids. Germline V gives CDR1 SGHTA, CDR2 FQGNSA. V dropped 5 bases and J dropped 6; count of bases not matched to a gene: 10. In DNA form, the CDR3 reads TGTGCCAGCAGCCCCCTGACAGGGACCGGCGAGCAGTACTTC. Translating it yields CASSPLTGTGEQYF. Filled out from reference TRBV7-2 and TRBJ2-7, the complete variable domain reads GAGVSQSPSNKVTEKGKDVELRCDPISGHTALYWYRQSLGQGLEFLIYFQGNSAPDKSGLPSDRFSAERTGGSVSTLTIQRTQQEDSAVYLCASSPLTGTGEQYFGPGTRLTVT.

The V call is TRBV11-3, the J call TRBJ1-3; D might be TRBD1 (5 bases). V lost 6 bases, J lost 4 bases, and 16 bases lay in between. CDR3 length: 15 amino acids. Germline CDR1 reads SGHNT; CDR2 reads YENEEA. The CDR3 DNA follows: TGTGCCAGCAGTTCTATGCTGGGGCCAGGAAACACCATATATTTT. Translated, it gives CASSSMLGPGNTIYF.

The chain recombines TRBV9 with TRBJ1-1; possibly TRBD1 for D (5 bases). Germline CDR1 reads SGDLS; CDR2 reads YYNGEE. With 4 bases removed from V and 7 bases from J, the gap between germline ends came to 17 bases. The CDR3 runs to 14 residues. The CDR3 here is CASSPRGSVGEAFF. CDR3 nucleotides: TGTGCCAGCAGCCCCCGGGGGTCGGTTGGTGAAGCTTTCTTT.

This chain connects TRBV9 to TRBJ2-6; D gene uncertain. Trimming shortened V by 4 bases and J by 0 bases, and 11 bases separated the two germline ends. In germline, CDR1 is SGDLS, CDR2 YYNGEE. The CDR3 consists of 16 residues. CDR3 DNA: TGTGCCAGCAGCCCCCGGTCTGCCTCTGGGGCCAACGTCCTGACTTTC. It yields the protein CASSPRSASGANVLTF. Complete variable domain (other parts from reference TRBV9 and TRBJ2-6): DSGVTQTPKHLITATGQRVTLRCSPRSGDLSVYWYQQSLDQGLQFLIQYYNGEERAKGNILERFSAQQFPDLHSELNLSSLELGDSALYFCASSPRSASGANVLTFGAGSRLTVL.

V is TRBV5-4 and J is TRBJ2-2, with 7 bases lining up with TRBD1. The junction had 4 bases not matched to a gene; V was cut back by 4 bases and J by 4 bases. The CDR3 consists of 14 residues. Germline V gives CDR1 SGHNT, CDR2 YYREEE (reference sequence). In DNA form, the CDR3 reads TGTGCCAGCAGCCCGACAGGGTTCACCGGGGAGCTGTTTTTT. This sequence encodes CASSPTGFTGELFF.

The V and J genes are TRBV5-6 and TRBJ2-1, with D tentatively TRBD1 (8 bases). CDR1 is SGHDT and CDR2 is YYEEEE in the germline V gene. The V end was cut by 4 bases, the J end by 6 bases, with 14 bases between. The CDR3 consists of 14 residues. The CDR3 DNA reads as TGTGCCAGCAGCATACAGGGGGGGGGCAATGAGCAGTTCTTC. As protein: CASSIQGGGNEQFF.

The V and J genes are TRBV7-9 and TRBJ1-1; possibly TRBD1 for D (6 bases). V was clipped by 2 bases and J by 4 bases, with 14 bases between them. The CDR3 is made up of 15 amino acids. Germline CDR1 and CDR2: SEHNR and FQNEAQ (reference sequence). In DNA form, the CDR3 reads TGTGCCAGCAGCTTACTTGGGGGCTTCGGCACTGAAGCTTTCTTT. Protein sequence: CASSLLGGFGTEAFF.

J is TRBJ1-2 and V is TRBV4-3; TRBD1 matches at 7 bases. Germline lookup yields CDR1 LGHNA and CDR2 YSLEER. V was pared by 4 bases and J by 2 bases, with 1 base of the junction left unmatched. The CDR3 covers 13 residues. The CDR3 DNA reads TGCGCCAGCAGCCGGACAGGAAACTATGGCTACACCTTC. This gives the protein CASSRTGNYGYTF.

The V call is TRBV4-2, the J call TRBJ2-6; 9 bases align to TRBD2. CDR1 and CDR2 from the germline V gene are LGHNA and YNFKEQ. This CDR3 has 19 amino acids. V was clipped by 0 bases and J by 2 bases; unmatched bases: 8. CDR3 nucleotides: TGTGCCAGCAGCCAAGATCGTGGTAGCGGGAGTGCTGGGGCCAACGTCCTGACTTTC. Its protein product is CASSQDRGSGSAGANVLTF.

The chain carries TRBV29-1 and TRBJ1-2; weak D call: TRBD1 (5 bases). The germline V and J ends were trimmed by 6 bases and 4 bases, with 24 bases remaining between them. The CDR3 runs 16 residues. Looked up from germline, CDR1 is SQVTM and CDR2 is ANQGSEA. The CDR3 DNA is TGCAGCGTCGGCGGGACGGGAGGCCCCGGAGGCTATGGCTACACCTTC. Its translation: CSVGGTGGPGGYGYTF.

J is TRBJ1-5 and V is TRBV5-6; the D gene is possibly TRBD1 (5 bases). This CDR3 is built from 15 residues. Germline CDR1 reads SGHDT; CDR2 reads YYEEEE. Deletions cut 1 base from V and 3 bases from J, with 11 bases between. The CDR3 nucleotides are TGTGCCAGCAGCTTGAGTTCAGGGCCCAATCAGCCCCAGCATTTT. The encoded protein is CASSLSSGPNQPQHF.